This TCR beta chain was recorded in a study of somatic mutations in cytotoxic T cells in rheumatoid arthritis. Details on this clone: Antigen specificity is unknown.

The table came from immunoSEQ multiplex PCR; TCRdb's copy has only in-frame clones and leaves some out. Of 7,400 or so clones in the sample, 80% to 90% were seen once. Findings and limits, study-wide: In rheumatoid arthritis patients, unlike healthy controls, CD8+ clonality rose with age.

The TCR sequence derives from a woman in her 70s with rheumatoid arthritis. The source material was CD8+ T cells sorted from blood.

The CDR3 DNA follows: TGTGCCAGCAGCTTGGGCGTTAGGGAGTTGAGGGACGAGCAGTACTTC. Residues: CASSLGVRELRDEQYF. The chain is built from TRBV11-1 and TRBJ2-7; the D gene is possibly TRBD2 (5 bases). Germline values: CDR1 SGHAT, CDR2 FQDESV (reference sequence). This CDR3 contains 16 residues. Trimming shortened V by 3 bases and J by 5 bases, and 20 bases separated the two germline ends.